The rows below give T cell receptor beta chains drawn from one sample of a study of response to subunit inactivated influenza vaccine. MiXCR, applied by TCRdb to the RT-PCR reads, yields one record per CDR3 protein. This table has roughly 650,000 distinct CDR3 sequences, less than 20% appearing once. The material sequenced was PBMCs from blood, taken 11 to 12 days after vaccination. These receptor sequences come from a man between 45 and 60 years old who received an inactivated influenza vaccine. CDR3s include the opening cysteine and the closing phenylalanine or tryptophan. A D gene is named only where the DNA matches it firmly. For some rows the clone size is stated as once, few or many, or as a class when expanded; others skip it.

j_call clone_size v_call d_call cdr3_aa cdr3_nt
TRBJ1-6 NA TRBV6-1 TRBD1 CASSTGTAYNSPLHF TGTGCCAGCAGTACCGGGACAGCTTATAATTCACCCCTCCACTTT
TRBJ2-5 NA TRBV24-1 TRBD2 CATTDPSGGKETQYF TGTGCCACCACCGACCCTAGCGGGGGTAAAGAGACCCAGTACTTC
TRBJ1-1 NA TRBV6-2/TRBV6-3 NA CASSYSSQVVTEAFF TGTGCCAGCAGTTACTCTTCCCAGGTGGTGACTGAAGCTTTCTTT
TRBJ2-5 NA TRBV20-1 NA CSAIQKPGETQYF TGCAGTGCAATCCAGAAACCGGGAGAGACCCAGTACTTC
TRBJ2-2 few TRBV7-8 NA CASSLLGGSNTGELFF TGTGCCAGCAGCTTATTAGGGGGGTCGAACACCGGGGAGCTGTTTTTT
TRBJ1-4 NA TRBV5-4 NA CASSLGGKTVVF TGTGCCAGCAGCTTGGGGGGGAAGACAGTGGTTTTT
TRBJ2-7 few TRBV20-1 NA CSAPLYESSYEQYF TGCAGTGCCCCCCTGTATGAGAGCTCCTACGAGCAGTACTTC
TRBJ1-4 NA TRBV7-9 NA CASSQGSEKLFF TGTGCCAGCAGCCAAGGGAGTGAAAAACTGTTTTTT
TRBJ2-7 few TRBV27 TRBD2 CASSSPTSDSYEQYF TGTGCCAGCAGTTCCCCGACTAGCGACTCCTACGAGCAGTACTTC
TRBJ1-4 NA TRBV12-3/TRBV12-4 NA CASSLSGVKEKLFF TGTGCCAGCAGTTTAAGCGGGGTCAAGGAAAAACTGTTTTTT
TRBJ2-4 NA TRBV6-1 NA CAGPAGHSPGTRNIQYF TGTGCCGGCCCTGCTGGTCACAGCCCAGGGACAAGAAACATTCAGTACTTC
TRBJ2-7 many TRBV7-2 NA CASSFPGIQSSYEQYF TGTGCCAGCAGCTTCCCAGGGATACAAAGCTCCTACGAGCAGTACTTC
TRBJ2-3 NA TRBV20-1 TRBD2 CSASSLAGRVTDTQYF TGCAGTGCTAGTAGCCTAGCGGGGAGGGTAACAGATACGCAGTATTTT
TRBJ2-5 NA TRBV20-1 NA CSAKRSMETQYF TGCAGTGCCAAGCGATCTATGGAGACCCAGTACTTC
TRBJ1-1 NA TRBV3-1 NA CASSQVETGTEAFF TGTGCCAGCAGCCAAGTGGAGACGGGGACTGAAGCTTTCTTT
TRBJ2-7 few TRBV2 NA CASSNGRVDQYF TGTGCCAGCAGCAACGGGCGGGTAGATCAGTACTTC